This paragraph reports one T cell receptor (beta chain). TCRdb reanalysed the 5' RACE reads using MiXCR and keeps one entry per CDR3 protein. The sample has roughly 1,500,000 distinct CDR3 sequences; roughly a third are singletons. This sample is drawn from a study of identical twins. Unmatched junction bases numbered 4, after V lost 3 bases and J lost 3 bases. This CDR3 comprises 16 residues. Per the germline V gene, CDR1 is MNHEY and CDR2 is SVGEGT. V is TRBV6-2 or TRBV6-3 and J is TRBJ2-1; 11 bases agree with TRBD1. The clonotype was recovered from a newborn girl in good health. Sequencing was carried out using cord blood. The CDR3 coding sequence is TGTGCCAGCAGTTATAGGACAGGGGGCTACTACAATGAGCAGTTCTTC. It codes for CASSYRTGGYYNEQFF.